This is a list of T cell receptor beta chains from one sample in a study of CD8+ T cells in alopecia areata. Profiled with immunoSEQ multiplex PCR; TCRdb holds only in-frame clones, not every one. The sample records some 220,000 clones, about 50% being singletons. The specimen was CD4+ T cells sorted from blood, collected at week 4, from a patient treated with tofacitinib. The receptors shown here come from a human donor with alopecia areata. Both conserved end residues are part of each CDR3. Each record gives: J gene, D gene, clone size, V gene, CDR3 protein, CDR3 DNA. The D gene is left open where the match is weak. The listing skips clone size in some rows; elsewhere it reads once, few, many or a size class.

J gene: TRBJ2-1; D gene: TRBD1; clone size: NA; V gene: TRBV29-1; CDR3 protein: CSGQGLGSYNEQFF; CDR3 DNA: TGCAGCGGACAGGGGCTAGGGTCCTACAATGAGCAGTTCTTC
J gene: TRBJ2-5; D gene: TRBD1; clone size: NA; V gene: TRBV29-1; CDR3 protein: CSVGAWDREETQYF; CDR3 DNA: TGCAGCGTTGGGGCCTGGGACAGGGAAGAGACCCAGTACTTC
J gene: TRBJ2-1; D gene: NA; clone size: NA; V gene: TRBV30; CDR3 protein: CAWSVGFTLANEQFF; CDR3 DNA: TGTGCCTGGAGTGTCGGGTTTACTCTCGCTAATGAGCAGTTCTTC
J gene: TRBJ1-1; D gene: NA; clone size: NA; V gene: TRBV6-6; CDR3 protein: CASTRNTEAFF; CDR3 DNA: TGTGCCAGCACTCGGAACACTGAAGCTTTCTTT
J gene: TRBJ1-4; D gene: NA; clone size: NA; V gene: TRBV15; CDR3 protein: CATSRAVEGPFF; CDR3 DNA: TGTGCCACCAGCAGAGCGGTCGAGGGTCCGTTTTTT
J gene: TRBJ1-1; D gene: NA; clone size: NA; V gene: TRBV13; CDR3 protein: CASSSGLLNTEAFF; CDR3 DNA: TGTGCCAGCAGCTCGGGACTTTTGAACACTGAAGCTTTCTTT
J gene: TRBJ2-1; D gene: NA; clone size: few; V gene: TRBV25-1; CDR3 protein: CASTQADYNEQFF; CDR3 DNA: TGTGCCAGCACCCAAGCGGATTACAATGAGCAGTTCTTC
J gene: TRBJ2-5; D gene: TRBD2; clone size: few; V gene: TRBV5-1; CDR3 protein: CASSLESSGGPQETQYF; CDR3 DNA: TGCGCCAGCAGCTTGGAGTCTAGCGGGGGACCTCAAGAGACCCAGTACTTC
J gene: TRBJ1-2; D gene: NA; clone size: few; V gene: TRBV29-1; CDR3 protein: CSVSTGFGGYTF; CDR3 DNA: TGCAGCGTTTCCACAGGTTTTGGAGGCTACACCTTC
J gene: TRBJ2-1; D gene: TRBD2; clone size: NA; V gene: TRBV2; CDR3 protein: CASSAGGNEQFF; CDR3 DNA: TGTGCCAGCAGTGCGGGGGGGAATGAGCAGTTCTTC
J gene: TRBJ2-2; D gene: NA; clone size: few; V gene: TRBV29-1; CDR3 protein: CSVLSGDRRTGELFF; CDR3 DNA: TGCAGCGTTCTTAGTGGAGACAGGAGGACCGGGGAGCTGTTTTTT
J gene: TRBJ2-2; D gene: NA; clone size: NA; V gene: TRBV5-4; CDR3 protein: CASSPDHILNTGELFF; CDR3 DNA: TGTGCCAGCAGCCCGGACCATATCTTGAACACCGGGGAGCTGTTTTTT
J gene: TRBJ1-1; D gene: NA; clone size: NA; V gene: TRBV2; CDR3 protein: CASSEGQGRAFF; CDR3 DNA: TGTGCCAGCAGTGAGGGTCAGGGACGAGCTTTCTTT
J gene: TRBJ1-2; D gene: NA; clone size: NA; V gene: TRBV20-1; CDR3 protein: CSASENPGYTF; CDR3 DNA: TGCAGTGCTAGCGAAAACCCTGGCTACACCTTC
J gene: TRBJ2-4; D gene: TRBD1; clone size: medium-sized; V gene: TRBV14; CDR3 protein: CASSQGQGNIQYF; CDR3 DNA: TGTGCCAGCAGCCAAGGACAGGGAAACATTCAGTACTTC
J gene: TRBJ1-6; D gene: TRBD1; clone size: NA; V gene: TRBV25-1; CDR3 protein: CASTQGSSPLHF; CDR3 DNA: TGTGCCAGCACACAGGGGTCTTCACCCCTCCACTTT
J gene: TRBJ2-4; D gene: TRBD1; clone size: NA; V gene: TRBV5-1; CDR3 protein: CASSSDRGDIQYF; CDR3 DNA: TGCGCCAGCAGCTCTGACAGGGGTGACATTCAGTACTTC
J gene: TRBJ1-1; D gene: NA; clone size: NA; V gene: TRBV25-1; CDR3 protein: CASSETTLLNTEAFF; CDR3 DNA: TGTGCCAGCAGTGAAACGACACTCCTGAACACTGAAGCTTTCTTT
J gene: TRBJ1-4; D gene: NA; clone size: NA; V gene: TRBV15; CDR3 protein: CATSRDLQGVLFF; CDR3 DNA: TGTGCCACCAGCAGGGACTTACAGGGTGTACTGTTTTTT
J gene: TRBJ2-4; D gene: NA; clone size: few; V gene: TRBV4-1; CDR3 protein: CASSQGTLAKNIQYF; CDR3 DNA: TGCGCCAGCAGCCAAGGGACCCTAGCCAAAAACATTCAGTACTTC
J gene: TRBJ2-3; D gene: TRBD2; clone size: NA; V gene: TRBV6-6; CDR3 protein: CASERGDTQYF; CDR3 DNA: TGTGCCAGCGAGCGGGGAGATACGCAGTATTTT
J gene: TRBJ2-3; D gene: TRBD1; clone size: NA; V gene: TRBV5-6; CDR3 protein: CASSLDRGQYF; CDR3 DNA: TGTGCCAGCAGCTTGGACAGGGGCCAGTATTTT
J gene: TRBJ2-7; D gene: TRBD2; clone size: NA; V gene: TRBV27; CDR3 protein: CASSLSTSGTREQYF; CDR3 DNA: TGTGCCAGCAGTTTATCGACTAGCGGGACGAGGGAGCAGTACTTC
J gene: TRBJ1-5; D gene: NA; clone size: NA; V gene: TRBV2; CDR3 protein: CASSGIAGGQPQHF; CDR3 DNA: TGTGCCAGCAGTGGTATAGCCGGAGGTCAGCCCCAGCATTTT
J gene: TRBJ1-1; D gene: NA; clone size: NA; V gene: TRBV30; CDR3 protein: CAWKGSRTEAFF; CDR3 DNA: TGTGCCTGGAAGGGCAGCCGGACTGAAGCTTTCTTT
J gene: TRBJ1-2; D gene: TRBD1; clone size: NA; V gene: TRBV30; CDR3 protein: CAWTPSGTGGYTF; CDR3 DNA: TGTGCCTGGACTCCTTCCGGGACAGGGGGCTACACCTTC
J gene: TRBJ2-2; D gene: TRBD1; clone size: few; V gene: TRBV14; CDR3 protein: CASSRRTGGGTGELFF; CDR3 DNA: TGTGCCAGCAGCCGCAGAACAGGGGGCGGCACCGGGGAGCTGTTTTTT
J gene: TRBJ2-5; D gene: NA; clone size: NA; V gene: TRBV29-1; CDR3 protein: CSVQKTSRETQYF; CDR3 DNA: TGCAGCGTCCAGAAGACCTCACGGGAGACCCAGTACTTC
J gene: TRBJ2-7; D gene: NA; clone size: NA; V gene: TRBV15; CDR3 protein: CATSRDRAALYEQYF; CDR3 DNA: TGTGCCACCAGCAGAGATAGGGCAGCCCTATACGAGCAGTACTTC
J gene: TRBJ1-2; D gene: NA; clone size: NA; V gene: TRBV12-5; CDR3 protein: CAEEVGNGYGYTF; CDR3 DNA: TGTGCTGAGGAAGTAGGGAATGGCTATGGCTACACCTTC
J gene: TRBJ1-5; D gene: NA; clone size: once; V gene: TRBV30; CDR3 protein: CAWSGGRTRNQPQHF; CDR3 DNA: TGTGCCTGGAGTGGGGGCCGGACACGCAATCAGCCCCAGCATTTT
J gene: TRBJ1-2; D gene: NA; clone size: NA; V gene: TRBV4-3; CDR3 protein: CASSQDRGYGYTF; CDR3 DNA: TGCGCCAGCAGCCAAGATCGAGGCTATGGCTACACCTTC
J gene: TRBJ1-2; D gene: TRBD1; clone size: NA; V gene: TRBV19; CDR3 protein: CASSIGDRRSYGYTF; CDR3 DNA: TGTGCCAGTAGTATAGGGGACAGGCGGAGCTATGGCTACACCTTC
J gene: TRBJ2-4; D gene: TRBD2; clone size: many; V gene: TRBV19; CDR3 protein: CASSIAAVGLADPKNIQYF; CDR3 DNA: TGTGCCAGTAGTATTGCTGCGGTGGGACTAGCGGACCCAAAAAACATTCAGTACTTC
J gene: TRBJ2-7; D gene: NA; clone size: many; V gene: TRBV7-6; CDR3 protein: CASSLVLGDSYEQYF; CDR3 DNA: TGTGCCAGCAGCTTAGTGTTGGGGGATTCCTACGAGCAGTACTTC
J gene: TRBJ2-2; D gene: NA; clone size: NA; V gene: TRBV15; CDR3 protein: CATSPDLGTGELFF; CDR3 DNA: TGTGCCACCAGTCCCGACTTGGGCACCGGGGAGCTGTTTTTT
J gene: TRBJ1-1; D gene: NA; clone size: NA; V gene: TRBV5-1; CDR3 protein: CASSLAITTEAFF; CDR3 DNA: TGCGCCAGCAGCTTGGCAATTACCACTGAAGCTTTCTTT
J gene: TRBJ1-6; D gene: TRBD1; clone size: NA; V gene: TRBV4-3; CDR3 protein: CASSQEGTANSPLHF; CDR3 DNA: TGCGCCAGCAGCCAAGAAGGGACAGCGAATTCACCCCTCCACTTT
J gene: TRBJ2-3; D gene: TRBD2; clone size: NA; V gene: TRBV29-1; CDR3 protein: CSVRLTGTSGRDTQYF; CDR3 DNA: TGCAGCGTTCGTCTCACCGGAACTAGCGGGAGAGATACGCAGTATTTT